These 28 T cell receptor beta chains were all obtained from the same sample, sequenced in a study of blood T cell repertoires in COVID-19. The protocol was immunoSEQ multiplex PCR, while the TCRdb copy is restricted to in-frame clones and leaves out a portion. The sample gives about 68,000 clones, roughly nine tenths of which show up once; 7.3% is in the top ten. The sequenced sample was peripheral blood. The receptors come from a middle-aged man with COVID-19, enrolled during active disease.

This sequence joins TRBV5-1 and TRBJ2-3; 7 bases map to TRBD1. The CDR3 loop spans 15 amino acids. The ends lost 4 bases at V and 7 bases at J; junction bases unmatched: 12. Germline V gives CDR1 SGHRS, CDR2 YFSETQ. CDR3 bases: TGCGCCAGCAGCCCAGAGGGCAGGGGGATGAATACGCAGTATTTT. Translated: CASSPEGRGMNTQYF.

V is TRBV7-2 and J is TRBJ2-7; the match to TRBD1 covers 7 bases. Germline loops: CDR1 SGHTA, CDR2 FQGNSA. Trimming removed 1 base from V and 2 bases from J; junction bases left unmatched: 5. This CDR3 is 15 amino acids long. CDR3 coding DNA: TGTGCCAGCAGCTTAGAAGGACAGGCCGCCTACGAGCAGTACTTC. Translation: CASSLEGQAAYEQYF.

The chain recombines TRBV20-1 with TRBJ2-5; D is perhaps TRBD2 (6 bases). CDR1 DFQATT and CDR2 SNEGSKA come from the germline V gene (reference sequence). This CDR3 has 13 residues. Trimming removed 3 bases from V and 7 bases from J, with 15 bases in between. This chain's CDR3 is CSASSTDGGTQYF. The DNA for the CDR3 is TGCAGTGCTAGTAGTACAGACGGGGGGACCCAGTACTTC.

The chain employs TRBV3-1 (or the pseudogene TRBV3-2) and TRBJ2-7; TRBD2 agrees at 7 bases. After removal of 1 base from V and 6 bases from J, the junction contained 9 bases not matched to a gene. The CDR3 loop spans 15 amino acids. Germline CDR1 and CDR2: LGHDT and YNNKEL (reference sequence). The CDR3 spells CASSQVGRTRTEQYF. The CDR3 coding sequence is TGTGCCAGCAGCCAAGTCGGGAGGACCCGAACCGAGCAGTACTTC.

V gene TRBV5-5 combines with J gene TRBJ1-2, with D uncertain. CDR1 and CDR2 from the germline V gene are SGHKS and YYEKEE (reference sequence). V lost 3 bases to trimming and J lost 4 bases, with 10 bases between them. CDR3 size: 13 residues. CDR3 DNA: TGTGCCAGCAGCTCTGAGAATTTCTATGGCTACACCTTC. This translates into CASSSENFYGYTF.

Turning to this clone: Other nucleotide sequences in the sample specify the same CDR3. The chain carries TRBV3-1 (or the pseudogene TRBV3-2) and TRBJ1-5; D not certain. CDR3 length equals 13 residues. The germline gives CDR1 LGHDT, CDR2 YNNKEL (reference sequence). Trimming took off 0 bases at V and 6 bases at J, with 6 bases between the two ends. The CDR3 is CASSQDRGQPQHF. DNA of the CDR3: TGTGCCAGCAGCCAAGATCGGGGTCAGCCCCAGCATTTT.

For this clone: The identical CDR3 is also encoded by other nucleotide sequences in the sample. The chain couples TRBV28 to TRBJ1-5; 11 positions match TRBD1. CDR3 length: 14 amino acids. CDR1 and CDR2 from the germline V gene are MDHEN and SYDVKM. With V trimmed by 5 bases and J by 5 bases, 2 bases remained unmatched. The CDR3 region is CASSPGQGDQPQHF. DNA for the CDR3: TGTGCCAGCAGTCCGGGACAGGGGGATCAGCCCCAGCATTTT.

The rearrangement uses TRBV7-8 and TRBJ2-5; 10 bases match TRBD1. V lost 5 bases, J lost 1 base, and 4 bases stayed unmatched. CDR1 is SGHVS and CDR2 is FQNEAQ in the germline V gene. The CDR3 is 15 residues long. The CDR3 nucleotides read TGTGCCAGCAGCCGGGACAGGGGAATCCAAGAGACCCAGTACTTC. This translates into CASSRDRGIQETQYF.

The CDR3 is CASSVQGGHQPQHF. The CDR3 nucleotides are TGTGCCAGTAGTGTTCAAGGGGGTCATCAGCCCCAGCATTTT. The chain links TRBV19 to TRBJ1-5; possible D gene TRBD1, 6 bases. The V end lost 5 bases, the J end lost 5 bases, and 13 bases lay between the germline ends. This CDR3 is built from 14 residues. Germline assignment: CDR1 LNHDA and CDR2 SQIVND (reference sequence).

The chain carries TRBV29-1 and TRBJ2-7; 7 positions agree with TRBD2. This CDR3 comprises 13 residues. Unmatched junction bases numbered 7, after V lost 6 bases and J lost 2 bases. The germline gives CDR1 SQVTM, CDR2 ANQGSEA. CDR3 DNA: TGCAGCGTCGGGGGAGGGGTTACCTACGAGCAGTACTTC. It translates to CSVGGGVTYEQYF.

This clone was counted a single time. V gene TRBV29-1 combines with J gene TRBJ1-2; D uncertain. Looked up from germline, CDR1 is SQVTM and CDR2 is ANQGSEA. The CDR3 loop spans 9 amino acids. Trimming pared 6 bases from V and 8 bases from J, leaving 7 bases between. CDR3 nucleotides: TGCAGCGTGGCCCCGGGCTACACCTTC. Protein product: CSVAPGYTF.

The rearrangement links TRBV7-6 to TRBJ2-1; TRBD2 matches 8 bases. This CDR3 is 14 amino acids long. Germline CDR1 and CDR2: SGHVS and FNYEAQ. V lost 4 bases, J lost 10 bases, and 9 bases stayed unmatched. The CDR3 bases are TGTGCCAGCAGCTCGGGGACCGGGACTAGAGAGCAGTTCTTC. This codes for CASSSGTGTREQFF. Using reference TRBV7-6 and TRBJ2-1 for the parts outside the CDR3, the full variable domain is GAGVSQSPRYKVTKRGQDVALRCDPISGHVSLYWYRQALGQGPEFLTYFNYEAQQDKSGLPNDRFSAERPEGSISTLTIQRTEQRDSAMYRCASSSGTGTREQFFGPGTRLTVL.

The V and J genes are TRBV10-3 and TRBJ1-4; D remains unclear. Germline assignment: CDR1 ENHRY and CDR2 SYGVKD. This CDR3 is built from 13 residues. The V and J ends lost 6 bases and 7 bases respectively, with 12 bases between them. The CDR3 here is CAISQTAGEKLFF. In DNA form, the CDR3 reads TGTGCCATCAGCCAAACAGCGGGTGAAAAACTGTTTTTT.

V and J are TRBV29-1 and TRBJ2-3, with D hard to call. This CDR3 comprises 14 residues. Per the germline V gene, CDR1 is SQVTM and CDR2 is ANQGSEA. Trimming removed 6 bases from V and 2 bases from J, with 15 bases in between. The CDR3 DNA sequence: TGCAGCGTGTCCGCAACTACTTACACAGATACGCAGTATTTT. Amino acid sequence: CSVSATTYTDTQYF.

The chain recombines TRBV6-5 with TRBJ1-6; no reliable D call. The CDR3 extends over 15 amino acids. V was shortened by 0 bases and J by 8 bases, with 11 bases between the two germline ends. Germline V gene lookup returns CDR1 MNHEY and CDR2 SVGAGI. DNA for the CDR3: TGTGCCAGCAGTTACTCGGGAGCCTTGGATTCACCCCTCCACTTT. Its protein product is CASSYSGALDSPLHF.

This chain links TRBV12-3 or TRBV12-4 with TRBJ1-5; D is undetermined. Trimming cost V 6 bases and J 4 bases, with 10 bases left between them. This CDR3 spans 13 amino acids. The CDR3 DNA reads TGTGCCAGCAGCCCGGGGTGGAATCAGCCCCAGCATTTT. This encodes CASSPGWNQPQHF.

Only one count was recorded for this clone. The rearrangement joins TRBV3-1 (or the pseudogene TRBV3-2) to TRBJ1-3; D not resolved. Germline V lookup: CDR1 LGHDT, CDR2 YNNKEL (reference sequence). The CDR3 has 13 residues. The germline V and J ends were trimmed by 1 base and 4 bases, with 5 bases remaining between them. CDR3 amino acids: CASSQATGNTIYF. In nucleotides, the CDR3 is TGTGCCAGCAGCCAAGCTACGGGAAACACCATATATTTT.

V usage is TRBV7-2 and J usage is TRBJ2-3; 7 bases agree with TRBD2. This CDR3 comprises 16 residues. With V trimmed by 2 bases and J by 3 bases, 8 bases remained unmatched. Germline lookup yields CDR1 SGHTA and CDR2 FQGNSA. CDR3 loop: CASSLQGGGTTDTQYF. The DNA of the CDR3 is TGTGCCAGCAGCTTACAGGGCGGGGGTACGACAGATACGCAGTATTTT.

This sequence joins TRBV6-4 and TRBJ2-3; D gene uncertain. Trimming pared 6 bases from V and 0 bases from J, leaving 10 bases between. The germline V gene has CDR1 MRHNA and CDR2 SNTAGT. This CDR3 comprises 14 residues. The CDR3 here is CASSPLASTDTQYF. CDR3 nucleotides: TGTGCCAGCAGCCCTCTGGCCAGCACAGATACGCAGTATTTT.

J is TRBJ2-5 and V is TRBV5-4; tentatively, D is TRBD1 (5 bases). The CDR3 totals 13 residues. Per the germline V gene, CDR1 is SGHNT and CDR2 is YYREEE (reference sequence). V was pared by 4 bases and J by 5 bases, with 12 bases between. The chain's CDR3 is CASSRLGHETQYF. The CDR3, as DNA: TGTGCCAGCAGCCGTCTGGGGCATGAGACCCAGTACTTC.

V usage is TRBV3-1 (or the pseudogene TRBV3-2) and J usage is TRBJ1-1; D gene uncertain. The germline CDR1 and CDR2 sequences are LGHDT and YNNKEL (reference sequence). The CDR3 runs to 14 residues. V lost 0 bases and J 6 bases, leaving 11 bases between the germline ends. CDR3 sequence: CASSQDPLTAEAFF. CDR3 coding DNA: TGTGCCAGCAGCCAAGACCCTCTGACTGCTGAAGCTTTCTTT.

This rearrangement joins TRBV7-9 to TRBJ2-5; TRBD1 matches 10 bases. The CDR3 loop spans 13 amino acids. Germline assignment: CDR1 SEHNR and CDR2 FQNEAQ (reference sequence). The junction had 4 bases not matched to a gene; V was cut back by 7 bases and J by 5 bases. The CDR3 bases are TGTGCCAGCATGAGGGGACAGGGGGAGACCCAGTACTTC. Residues: CASMRGQGETQYF.

The chain is built from TRBV7-2 and TRBJ2-7; D is unclear. This CDR3 region has 12 residues. Germline values: CDR1 SGHTA, CDR2 FQGNSA. V lost 2 bases and J 4 bases, leaving 6 bases between the germline ends. CDR3 coding DNA: TGTGCCAGCAGCTTACCCAGGTACGAGCAGTACTTC. Translated: CASSLPRYEQYF.

J is TRBJ1-2 and V is TRBV9; D is possibly TRBD1 (6 bases). This CDR3 region has 15 residues. Germline V gives CDR1 SGDLS, CDR2 YYNGEE. V lost 6 bases and J lost 8, with 23 bases in between. CDR3 bases: TGTGCCAGCAAAAGCCTTAGTGGGGCAGGGGAAGGCTACACCTTC. This gives the protein CASKSLSGAGEGYTF.

In nucleotides, the CDR3 is TGCGCCAGCAGCCAGCGGGGCGGGGCCGGGGAGCTGTTTTTT. Encoded protein: CASSQRGGAGELFF. V is TRBV5-1 and J is TRBJ2-2, with 7 positions matching TRBD2. Germline V gene data show CDR1 as SGHRS and CDR2 as YFSETQ. V lost 4 bases, J lost 6 bases, and 6 bases stayed unmatched. There are 14 residues in the CDR3. The full variable domain, in which reference TRBV5-1 and TRBJ2-2 provide the parts outside the CDR3, is KAGVTQTPRYLIKTRGQQVTLSCSPISGHRSVSWYQQTPGQGLQFLFEYFSETQRNKGNFPGRFSGRQFSNSRSEMNVSTLELGDSALYLCASSQRGGAGELFFGEGSRLTVL.

The chain is built from TRBV25-1 and TRBJ1-4, with a possible D match to TRBD1 (5 bases). Germline CDR1 MGHDK, CDR2 SYGVNS. This CDR3 is 15 amino acids long. V was shortened by 7 bases and J by 10 bases, with 22 bases between the two germline ends. CDR3 loop: CASISMGDSGGKLFF. DNA for the CDR3: TGTGCCAGCATCTCGATGGGCGACTCGGGGGGAAAACTGTTTTTT.

The chain carries TRBV19 and TRBJ2-7; the match to TRBD2 covers 7 bases. The CDR3 runs 14 residues. Losses at the gene ends were 9 bases for V and 0 bases for J; bases not matched to a gene: 8. Germline V gene lookup returns CDR1 LNHDA and CDR2 SQIVND (reference sequence). In DNA form, the CDR3 reads TGTGCCAGCAAATGGCGGGAGAGCTCCTACGAGCAGTACTTC. Its protein is CASKWRESSYEQYF.

The chain couples TRBV10-1 to TRBJ2-7; possibly TRBD2 for D (5 bases). CDR1 and CDR2 (germline): WNHNN, SYGVQD (reference sequence). This CDR3 spans 15 amino acids. The ends were cut back, 2 bases at V and 0 bases at J, with 11 bases in the middle. In DNA, the CDR3 is TGCGCCAGCAGTGAGGGAATTAGCGACTCCTACGAGCAGTACTTC. Translating gives CASSEGISDSYEQYF.